Presented here are 19 T cell receptor beta chains from one specimen sequenced in a study of cytomegalovirus exposure and HLA in healthy donors. This PCR relied on a set of 60 Vbeta primers and 13 Jbeta primers. Only in-frame clones appear in the TCRdb table, and some are missing; sequencing was by immunoSEQ multiplex PCR. In the table there are some 180,000 clones, around 84% of which are singletons. The sequenced material came from PBMCs. These receptors all stem from a woman between 18 and 29 years old in good health and CMV-seronegative.

This clone was seen only once. The chain uses TRBV6-1 and TRBJ2-3; 7 nucleotides agree with TRBD1. Unmatched junction bases numbered 5, after V lost 8 bases and J lost 0 bases. Germline V gene sequence: CDR1 MNHNS, CDR2 SASEGT. This CDR3 spans 14 amino acids. As DNA, the CDR3 is TGTGCCAGCGACCCAGGGGGTAGCACAGATACGCAGTATTTT. This translates into CASDPGGSTDTQYF.

J is TRBJ1-5 and V is TRBV4-3; D unclear. This CDR3 is 16 amino acids long. The ends were cut back, 0 bases at V and 0 bases at J, with 9 bases in the middle. CDR1 is LGHNA and CDR2 is YSLEER in the germline V gene. The CDR3 coding sequence is TGCGCCAGCAGCCAAGATTCGAGGCTTAGCAATCAGCCCCAGCATTTT. Its translation is CASSQDSRLSNQPQHF.

V gene TRBV7-2 combines with J gene TRBJ1-1; tentatively, D is TRBD1 (6 bases). There are 14 residues in the CDR3. V was cut by 2 bases and J by 4 bases, with 11 bases left in between. Germline V CDR1 and CDR2: SGHTA, FQGNSA. The CDR3 loop reads CASSLWVQGTEAFF. The CDR3 coding sequence is TGTGCCAGCAGCTTATGGGTACAGGGCACTGAAGCTTTCTTT. Full variable domain (missing parts from reference TRBV7-2 and TRBJ1-1): GAGVSQSPSNKVTEKGKDVELRCDPISGHTALYWYRQSLGQGLEFLIYFQGNSAPDKSGLPSDRFSAERTGGSVSTLTIQRTQQEDSAVYLCASSLWVQGTEAFFGQGTRLTVV.

The chain links TRBV11-2 to TRBJ2-5; weak D call: TRBD2 (5 bases). V shed 1 base and J shed 5 bases, with 14 bases lying between them. Germline loops: CDR1 SGHAT, CDR2 FQNNGV. CDR3 size: 15 residues. For the CDR3, the DNA is TGTGCCAGCAGCTTAGGGGGAGCAGTTAGGGAGACCCAGTACTTC. Translating it yields CASSLGGAVRETQYF. The variable domain in full, completed from reference TRBV11-2 and TRBJ2-5, reads EAGVAQSPRYKIIEKRQSVAFWCNPISGHATLYWYQQILGQGPKLLIQFQNNGVVDDSQLPKDRFSAERLKGVDSTLKIQPAKLEDSAVYLCASSLGGAVRETQYFGPGTRLLVL.

As for this clone: Other DNA sequences within the sample encode an identical CDR3. The chain carries TRBV28 and TRBJ2-7; D is unresolved. The V end lost 3 bases, the J end lost 3 bases, and 6 bases lay between the germline ends. The CDR3 extends over 12 amino acids. The germline gives CDR1 MDHEN, CDR2 SYDVKM. The chain's CDR3 is CASSLSGYEQYF. The CDR3 DNA reads TGTGCCAGCAGTTTGTCCGGCTACGAGCAGTACTTC.

The rearrangement joins TRBV29-1 to TRBJ2-6; 9 bases agree with TRBD1. This CDR3 is 17 amino acids long. J was trimmed by 0 bases and V by 5 bases; bases with no gene match: 8. In germline, CDR1 is SQVTM, CDR2 ANQGSEA. The CDR3: CSVWLRDRDSGANVLTF. DNA of the CDR3: TGCAGCGTTTGGCTACGGGACAGGGACTCTGGGGCCAACGTCCTGACTTTC.

The chain is built from TRBV29-1 and TRBJ2-1, with TRBD1 matching 10 bases. This CDR3 region has 14 residues. V lost 4 bases, J lost 6 bases, and 6 bases stayed unmatched. Germline CDR1 and CDR2: SQVTM and ANQGSEA. The DNA for the CDR3 is TGCAGCGTTGCAGACAGGGGGCTCTTCAATGAGCAGTTCTTC. Its protein is CSVADRGLFNEQFF.

V and J are TRBV6-6 and TRBJ1-4, with 7 positions matching TRBD1. This CDR3 is 14 amino acids long. Germline assignment: CDR1 MNHNY and CDR2 SVGAGI (reference sequence). V was pared by 5 bases and J by 7 bases, with 7 bases of the junction left unmatched. CDR3 DNA: TGTGCCAGCAGTGACAGGGTTCGTTTTGAAAAACTGTTTTTT. This sequence encodes CASSDRVRFEKLFF.

DNA for the CDR3: TGTGCCAGCAGTTACGAGAGTGTTGCCGGGGAGCTGTTTTTT. Translated: CASSYESVAGELFF. The chain has TRBV6-5 and TRBJ2-2; D ambiguous. Trimming removed 2 bases from V and 6 bases from J, with 10 bases in between. From germline, CDR1 is MNHEY and CDR2 SVGAGI. CDR3 size: 14 residues.

The J gene is TRBJ2-7, the V gene TRBV28; D ambiguous. The CDR3 has 13 residues. Germline V lookup: CDR1 MDHEN, CDR2 SYDVKM. V lost 2 bases to trimming and J lost 7 bases, with 12 bases between them. CDR3 in amino acids: CASSLEFRREQYF. CDR3 sequence (DNA): TGTGCCAGCAGTTTAGAGTTTAGGAGAGAGCAGTACTTC. The entire variable domain, with the rest obtained from reference TRBV28 and TRBJ2-7, is as follows: DVKVTQSSRYLVKRTGEKVFLECVQDMDHENMFWYRQDPGLGLRLIYFSYDVKMKEKGDIPEGYSVSREKKERFSLILESASTNQTSMYLCASSLEFRREQYFGPGTRLTVT.

The chain combines TRBV28 with TRBJ2-1; 10 bases line up with TRBD2. Germline CDR1 reads MDHEN; CDR2 reads SYDVKM. Losses at the gene ends were 6 bases for V and 9 bases for J; bases not matched to a gene: 5. The CDR3 is 13 amino acids. This chain's CDR3 is CASRLAGVGEQFF. The DNA for the CDR3 is TGTGCCAGCAGGCTAGCGGGAGTGGGTGAGCAGTTCTTC.

This clone appeared a single time. The CDR3 spells CASSQGQGWSGELFF. The CDR3 region has the DNA TGCGCCAGCAGCCAAGGACAGGGTTGGTCCGGGGAGCTGTTTTTT. The chain links TRBV4-1 to TRBJ2-2; 7 bases align to TRBD1. CDR1 and CDR2 (germline): MGHRA, YSYEKL. The CDR3 spans 15 residues. V was pared by 1 base and J by 6 bases, with 5 bases of the junction left unmatched.

Turning to this clone: The sample carries other DNA sequences with the same CDR3. The V and J genes are TRBV6-5 and TRBJ2-5; 7 bases are a match to TRBD2. The ends lost 0 bases at V and 5 bases at J; junction bases unmatched: 6. The germline gives CDR1 MNHEY, CDR2 SVGAGI. CDR3 size: 15 residues. The CDR3 DNA reads TGTGCCAGCAGTTACTCGGGGCAGGGAGGGGAGACCCAGTACTTC. Translated: CASSYSGQGGETQYF.

The chain combines TRBV6-5 with TRBJ1-5; D not resolved. Trimming cost V 5 bases and J 7 bases, with 12 bases left between them. CDR3 length equals 13 residues. Germline V gene data show CDR1 as MNHEY and CDR2 as SVGAGI. The DNA of the CDR3 is TGTGCCAGCAGTCAACGAGGGAACCAGCCCCAGCATTTT. It specifies CASSQRGNQPQHF.

The CDR3 is CASSLSPEVTEAFF. The CDR3 nucleotides read TGTGCCAGCAGCTTGAGCCCCGAGGTCACTGAAGCTTTCTTT. The rearrangement joins TRBV5-5 to TRBJ1-1, with no clear D. Per germline, CDR1 SGHKS and CDR2 YYEKEE (reference sequence). The CDR3 is 14 amino acids. Trimming pared 1 base from V and 4 bases from J, leaving 11 bases between. Combining the CDR3 with reference TRBV5-5 and TRBJ1-1 gives the whole variable domain DAGVTQSPTHLIKTRGQQVTLRCSPISGHKSVSWYQQVLGQGPQFIFQYYEKEERGRGNFPDRFSARQFPNYSSELNVNALLLGDSALYLCASSLSPEVTEAFFGQGTRLTVV.

J is TRBJ1-5 and V is TRBV27, with TRBD1 as a possible D gene (6 bases). V lost 6 bases and J 7 bases, leaving 13 bases between the germline ends. In germline, CDR1 is MNHEY, CDR2 SMNVEV (reference sequence). This CDR3 comprises 13 residues. CDR3 sequence (DNA): TGTGCCAGCAGCCATTCAGGGGTCCAGCCCCAGCATTTT. Translated: CASSHSGVQPQHF.

The CDR3 DNA follows: TGTGCCAGCAGCTTGGGGACAGGGGTGACCACAGATACGCAGTATTTT. This translates into CASSLGTGVTTDTQYF. V and J are TRBV5-6 and TRBJ2-3, with 9 bases fitting TRBD1. Trimming at V came to 0 bases and at J to 2 bases, leaving 4 bases not matched to a gene. This CDR3 spans 16 amino acids. CDR1 and CDR2 (germline): SGHDT, YYEEEE.

This clone was observed a single time. A junction end diverges from the germline sequence, so it may reflect a read error. The chain carries TRBV4-3 and TRBJ2-6; TRBD1 might be the D (5 bases). CDR1 is LGHNA and CDR2 is YSLEER in the germline V gene. The CDR3 sequence is 19 residues long. The CDR3: CASSPYRHKQTSGANVLTF. CDR3 DNA: TGCGCCAGCAGCCCTTACCGGCATAAACAAACTTCTGGGGCCAACGTCCTGACCTTC.

Only a few counts were recorded for this clone. The chain combines TRBV5-4 with TRBJ1-1; the match to TRBD1 covers 10 bases. From germline, CDR1 is SGHNT and CDR2 YYREEE (reference sequence). The CDR3 consists of 16 residues. Unmatched junction bases numbered 10, after V lost 4 bases and J lost 4 bases. This chain's CDR3 is CASSVVRTGGITEAFF. DNA of the CDR3: TGTGCCAGCAGCGTGGTACGGACAGGGGGAATCACTGAAGCTTTCTTT. Together with reference TRBV5-4 and TRBJ1-1, the CDR3 gives the full variable domain: ETGVTQSPTHLIKTRGQQVTLRCSSQSGHNTVSWYQQALGQGPQFIFQYYREEENGRGNFPPRFSGLQFPNYSSELNVNALELDDSALYLCASSVVRTGGITEAFFGQGTRLTVV.